This T cell receptor (beta chain) appears in the sequencing data of a study of CD8 T cells in ankylosing spondylitis (dated by TCRdb to the late 2010s). The study in broad terms: The study set out to find disease-linked TCR variants by profiling T cell receptor beta repertoires in ankylosing spondylitis patients and healthy donors. In total, the full study cohort was made up of some 110 healthy donors and approximately 24 ankylosing spondylitis patients. Peripheral blood was sampled, and synovial fluid was also collected from ankylosing spondylitis patients. Overall study results and their limits: Blood from ankylosing spondylitis patients appeared to be characterized by a TCR beta motif composed of several highly homologous amino acid variants. Significant enrichment of the disease-linked clones was reported in matched synovial fluid samples from ankylosing spondylitis patients. Some motif variants were previously reported in synovial fluid and blood of reactive arthritis patients, suggesting common disease-initiation mechanisms. A CD8+ phenotype was shown by the disease-linked clones, which were found at relatively low frequencies in peripheral blood.

The sequencer was an Illumina HiSeq 2500. TCR beta libraries were prepared by quantitative 5'-RACE with molecular barcodes. For the original study's pipeline: Disease-linked TCR variants were identified with a new computational method built on a probabilistic model of VDJ rearrangement. TCRdb reprocessed the public reads (quality trimming at Q25 with fastp, clone calling with MiXCR) and kept in-frame beta chains. Here each entry gathers all rows of one CDR3 protein and keeps the most common genes and DNA. None of the V and J calls come from the authors' own analysis; TCRdb made them. This sample has roughly 440,000 distinct CDR3 sequences in its table, and more than 15% of those were observed once. Just over 1% of the sample is taken by the ten largest. The CDR3 goes from the cysteine to the phenylalanine over 14 residues. The CDR3 DNA has 42 bases and is translated from base 1. As encoded in the germline V gene (reference sequence), CDR1 is DFQATT while CDR2 is SNEGSKA. Cut back by 2 bases and 4 bases, the V and J ends lie 14 bases apart.

This clonotype was detected a few times. Its binding antigen is unknown. Within one base of it there is no much larger clone, and no base qualities were kept. Input material: blood, either unsorted or a sorted T cell fraction (not recorded which). The sequence was collected from a male donor with ankylosing spondylitis. The rearrangement joined TRBV20-1 to TRBJ1-1; there is no confident call for the D gene. The DNA reads as follows: TGCAGTGCTAGAAGAACCCAGCAGACCACTGAAGCTTTCTTT. This translates into CSARRTQQTTEAFF.